These 10 T cell receptor beta chains came from one sample sequenced in a study of CD8 T cells in Susac syndrome. About 0.5 to 1 ug RNA was reverse transcribed with random hexamers. TCRdb re-called the immunoSEQ multiplex PCR reads with MiXCR, one entry per CDR3 protein. Here the sample spans under 95,000 distinct CDR3 sequences, 95% being singletons. Sequencing was done on a sample of CD8+ T cells from PBMCs. The receptors were gathered from a human donor with Susac syndrome.

This chain connects TRBV4-3 to TRBJ2-6; no reliable D call. CDR3 length: 17 residues. Germline V gene sequence: CDR1 LGHNA, CDR2 YSLEER. The V end was cut by 0 bases, the J end by 0 bases, with 9 bases between. The CDR3 here is CASSQEPRSSGANVLTF. The CDR3 DNA is TGCGCCAGCAGCCAAGAGCCCAGAAGCTCTGGGGCCAACGTCCTGACTTTC.

In this sample, this clonotype turned up once. The chain uses TRBV6-2 or TRBV6-3 and TRBJ2-7; tentatively, D is TRBD1 or TRBD2 (6 bases each). The V and J ends lost 5 bases and 2 bases respectively, with 10 bases between them. Per the germline V gene, CDR1 is MNHEY and CDR2 is SVGEGT. The CDR3 totals 13 residues. CDR3 in amino acids: CASSRGVAYEQYF. CDR3 coding DNA: TGTGCCAGCAGTAGGGGGGTGGCCTACGAGCAGTACTTC.

This chain uses TRBV29-1 with TRBJ1-2; TRBD1 matches 7 bases. The CDR3 extends over 13 amino acids. Germline V gene lookup returns CDR1 SQVTM and CDR2 ANQGSEA. After removal of 2 bases from V and 4 bases from J, the junction contained 4 bases not matched to a gene. CDR3 sequence: CSVETGVGYGYTF. The CDR3 nucleotides read TGCAGCGTTGAAACAGGGGTCGGCTATGGCTACACCTTC.

The chain carries TRBV6-5 and TRBJ2-2, with 16 nucleotides matching TRBD2. The CDR3 sequence is 17 residues long. Germline lookup yields CDR1 MNHEY and CDR2 SVGAGI. The junction had 5 bases not matched to a gene; V was cut back by 5 bases and J by 5 bases. The CDR3 protein is CASSHGTSGRGTGELFF. CDR3 coding DNA: TGTGCCAGCAGTCACGGGACTAGCGGGAGGGGGACCGGGGAGCTGTTTTTT.

For the CDR3, the DNA is TGTGCCAGCAGCCAAGGGGCCGGAGGATGGGTTGAGCAGTTCTTC. Translated, it gives CASSQGAGGWVEQFF. The chain is built from TRBV3-1 and TRBJ2-1; the D gene is possibly TRBD2 (5 bases). This CDR3 is 15 amino acids long. Trimming stripped 1 base from V and 9 bases from J, with 16 bases between. Germline CDR1 LGHDT, CDR2 YNNKEL (reference sequence).

This clonotype occurred once. The chain combines TRBV9 with TRBJ2-1; 11 bases match TRBD2. The germline V gene encodes CDR1 SGDLS and CDR2 YYNGEE. The junction had 6 bases not matched to a gene; V was cut back by 0 bases and J by 7 bases. CDR3 size: 16 residues. The CDR3: CASSVDSGRVRNEQFF. CDR3 DNA sequence: TGTGCCAGCAGCGTAGATAGCGGGAGGGTGCGGAATGAGCAGTTCTTC.

The chain carries TRBV28 and TRBJ2-4, with D tentatively TRBD2 (5 bases). Trimming took 7 bases from V and 6 from J, leaving 16 bases between them. Germline-derived CDR1 and CDR2 are MDHEN and SYDVKM. CDR3 length: 14 residues. The CDR3 DNA follows: TGTGCCAGCACCGATGCGAGGGCCCCAAACATTCAGTACTTC. Protein sequence: CASTDARAPNIQYF.

V usage is TRBV6-1 and J usage is TRBJ2-7; tentative D call: TRBD2 (5 bases). The length of the CDR3 is 14 residues. The germline gives CDR1 MNHNS, CDR2 SASEGT. V was trimmed by 2 bases and J by 0 bases, leaving 8 bases between them. The CDR3 sequence: CASSEMGASYEQYF. CDR3 sequence (DNA): TGTGCCAGCAGTGAAATGGGAGCCTCCTACGAGCAGTACTTC.

The chain links TRBV6-6 to TRBJ2-1; 12 positions match TRBD2. Germline-derived CDR1 and CDR2 are MNHNY and SVGAGI (reference sequence). The CDR3 runs 15 residues. Unmatched junction bases numbered 2, after V lost 0 bases and J lost 8 bases. The CDR3 sequence: CASSYSLAGGHEQFF. DNA of the CDR3: TGTGCCAGCAGTTACTCCCTAGCGGGAGGGCATGAGCAGTTCTTC.

The rearrangement links TRBV27 to TRBJ2-3; D is undetermined. Per the germline V gene, CDR1 is MNHEY and CDR2 is SMNVEV (reference sequence). This CDR3 contains 11 residues. V was clipped by 4 bases and J by 6 bases, with 5 bases between them. The CDR3 DNA follows: TGTGCCAGCAGTTCCTGGGATACGCAGTATTTT. This gives the protein CASSSWDTQYF.